This note documents a single TCR beta chain sequence. The conserved closing phenylalanine or tryptophan is absent in this CDR3, likely reflecting a read error. This entry belongs to a study of T cells in Graves' hyperthyroidism and ophthalmopathy. Each diagnosis drew on symptoms, thyroxine, TRAb, thyroid ultrasound and orbital computed tomography findings. RNA transcripts served as the template for amplifying TCR beta CDR3 regions. TCR CDR3 regions were first amplified by RT-PCR with HTBI primers. A single record per CDR3 protein comes from TCRdb applying MiXCR to the multiplex PCR reads. The sample holds 350,000 or so distinct CDR3 sequences, 18% seen once. This clonotype originated in a woman in her thirties or forties with Graves' ophthalmopathy. The specimen sequenced was blood.

In DNA, the CDR3 is TGTGCCAGTAGTATTGTGGGACAAGTAAGGTCCGGGGAGCTGTTTCTT. Encoded protein: CASSIVGQVRSGELFL. The V call is TRBV19, the J call TRBJ2-2, with D possibly matching TRBD1 (6 bases). The CDR3 is 16 residues long. Germline CDR1 reads LNHDA; CDR2 reads SQIVND (reference sequence). V was trimmed by 3 bases and J by 6 bases, leaving 17 bases between them.